The clone carrying this TCR beta chain showed up just a few times. Its antigen is not identified. TCRdb recomputed calls from the RT-PCR reads with MiXCR, one row per CDR3 protein. Of approximately 700,000 distinct CDR3 sequences in the sample, about 15% are singletons; the top ten hold approximately 7%. The data were obtained in a study of response to subunit inactivated influenza vaccine. Notes on the study in general: There was a suggestion from the authors that each seasonal influenza vaccination recruits few new T cells.

The CDR3 extends over 14 amino acids. Germline V lookup: CDR1 SGHRS, CDR2 YFSETQ. V was trimmed by 6 bases and J by 1 base, leaving 12 bases between them. Source: PBMCs from blood, taken approximately 15 days before vaccination. V is TRBV5-1 and J is TRBJ2-3; D could derive from TRBD1 or TRBD2 (5 bases each). This TCR derives from a man aged 45-65 years who received an inactivated influenza vaccine. This chain's CDR3 is CASKEGMGTDTQYF. The CDR3 nucleotides read TGCGCCAGCAAAGAGGGGATGGGCACAGATACGCAGTATTTT. Full variable domain (outside the CDR3, taken from reference TRBV5-1 and TRBJ2-3): KAGVTQTPRYLIKTRGQQVTLSCSPISGHRSVSWYQQTPGQGLQFLFEYFSETQRNKGNFPGRFSGRQFSNSRSEMNVSTLELGDSALYLCASKEGMGTDTQYFGPGTRLTVL.